This T cell receptor beta chain was obtained from a study of control samples from healthy donors and cancer patients. Assay used: immunoSEQ multiplex PCR; TCRdb lists only in-frame clones, some missing. The table records about 180,000 clones, more than 80% of them present only once. CDR1 and CDR2 from the germline V gene are MNHEY and SVGAGI. The V segment lost 11 bases and the J segment 5 bases; nucleotides outside the gene matches: 6. The CDR3 consists of 13 residues. The chain has TRBV6-5 and TRBJ2-3; 11 bases are a match to TRBD2. Sequenced sample: blood. This TCR came from a man aged 25-45 years in good health. CDR3 amino acids: CAGSGGDVDTQYF. In DNA form, the CDR3 reads TGTGCCGGTAGCGGGGGGGATGTAGATACGCAGTATTTT.